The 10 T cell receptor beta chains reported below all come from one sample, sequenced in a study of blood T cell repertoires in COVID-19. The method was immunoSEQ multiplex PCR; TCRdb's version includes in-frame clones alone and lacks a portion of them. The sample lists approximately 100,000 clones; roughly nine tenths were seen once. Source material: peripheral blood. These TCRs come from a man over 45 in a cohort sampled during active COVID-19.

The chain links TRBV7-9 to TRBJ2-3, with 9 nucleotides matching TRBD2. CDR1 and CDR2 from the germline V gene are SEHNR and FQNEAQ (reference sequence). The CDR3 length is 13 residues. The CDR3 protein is CAVGGGGTDTQYF. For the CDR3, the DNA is TGTGCGGTGGGCGGGGGGGGAACAGATACGCAGTATTTT.

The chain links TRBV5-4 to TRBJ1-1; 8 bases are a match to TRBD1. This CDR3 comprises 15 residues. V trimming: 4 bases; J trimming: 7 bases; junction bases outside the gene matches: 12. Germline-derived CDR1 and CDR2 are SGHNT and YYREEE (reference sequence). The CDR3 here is CASSPQGRGRREAFF. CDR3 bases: TGTGCCAGCAGCCCCCAGGGCAGGGGGCGCCGTGAAGCTTTCTTT.

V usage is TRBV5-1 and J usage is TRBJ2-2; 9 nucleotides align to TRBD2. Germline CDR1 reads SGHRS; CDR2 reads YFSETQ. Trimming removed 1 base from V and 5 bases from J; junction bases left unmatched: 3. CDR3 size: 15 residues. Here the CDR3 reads CASSLRLAGTGELFF. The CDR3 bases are TGCGCCAGCAGCTTGAGGCTAGCGGGGACCGGGGAGCTGTTTTTT.

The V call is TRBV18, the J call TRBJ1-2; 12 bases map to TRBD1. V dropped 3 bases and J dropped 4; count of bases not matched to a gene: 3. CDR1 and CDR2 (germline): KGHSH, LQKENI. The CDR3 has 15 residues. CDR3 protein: CASSPGQGAVYGYTF. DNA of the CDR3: TGTGCCAGCTCACCGGGACAGGGGGCTGTCTATGGCTACACCTTC.

The CDR3 spells CASSPRGGAGQPQHF. In DNA, the CDR3 is TGTGCCAGCAGTCCCCGGGGAGGTGCAGGACAGCCCCAGCATTTT. The J gene is TRBJ1-5, the V gene TRBV6-5; no clear D. Germline-derived CDR1 and CDR2 are MNHEY and SVGAGI. The V end lost 5 bases, the J end lost 7 bases, and 18 bases lay between the germline ends. The CDR3 totals 15 residues.

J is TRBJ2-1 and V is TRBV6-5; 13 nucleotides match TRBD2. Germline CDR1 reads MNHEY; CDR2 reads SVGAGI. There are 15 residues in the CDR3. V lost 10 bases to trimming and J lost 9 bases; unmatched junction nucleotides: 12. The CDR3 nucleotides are TGTGCCACCACTCCCGGGACTAGCGGGGTTGGTGAGCAGTTCTTC. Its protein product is CATTPGTSGVGEQFF.

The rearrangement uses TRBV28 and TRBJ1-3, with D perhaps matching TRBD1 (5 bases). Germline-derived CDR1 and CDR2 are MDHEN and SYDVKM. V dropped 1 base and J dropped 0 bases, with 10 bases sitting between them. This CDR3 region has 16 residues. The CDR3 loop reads CASSLYGQGSGNTIYF. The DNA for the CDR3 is TGTGCCAGCAGTTTATATGGCCAGGGCTCTGGAAACACCATATATTTT. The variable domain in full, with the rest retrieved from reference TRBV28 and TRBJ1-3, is DVKVTQSSRYLVKRTGEKVFLECVQDMDHENMFWYRQDPGLGLRLIYFSYDVKMKEKGDIPEGYSVSREKKERFSLILESASTNQTSMYLCASSLYGQGSGNTIYFGEGSWLTVV.

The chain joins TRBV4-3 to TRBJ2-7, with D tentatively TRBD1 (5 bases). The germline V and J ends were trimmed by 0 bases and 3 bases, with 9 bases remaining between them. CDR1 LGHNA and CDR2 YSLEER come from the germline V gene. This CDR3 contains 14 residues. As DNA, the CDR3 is TGCGCCAGCAGCCAAGATCTAAGGGGCTACGAGCAGTACTTC. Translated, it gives CASSQDLRGYEQYF.

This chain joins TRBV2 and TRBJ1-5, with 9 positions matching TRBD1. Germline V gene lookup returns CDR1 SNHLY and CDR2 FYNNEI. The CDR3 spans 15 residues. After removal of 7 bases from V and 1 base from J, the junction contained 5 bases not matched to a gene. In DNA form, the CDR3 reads TGTGCCAGCAAAGAACAGGGGGCAAGCAATCAGCCCCAGCATTTT. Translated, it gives CASKEQGASNQPQHF.

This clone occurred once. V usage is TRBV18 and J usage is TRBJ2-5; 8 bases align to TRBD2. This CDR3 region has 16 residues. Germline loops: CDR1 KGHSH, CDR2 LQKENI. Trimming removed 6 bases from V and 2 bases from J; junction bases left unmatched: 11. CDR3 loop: CASSLIAGTKQETQYF. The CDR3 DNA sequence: TGTGCCAGCTCGCTCATAGCGGGGACAAAACAAGAGACCCAGTACTTC.